This T cell receptor (beta chain) was obtained from a study of a mutant IDH1 vaccine in newly diagnosed glioma. Study-level background: Patients' prior therapy spanned radiotherapy, temozolomide, or both; most underwent both. Notes on the study in general: Among top peripheral T cell clonotypes, changes seemed unrelated to pseudoprogression. Of the patients, about 95% had vaccine-induced immune responses.

The sample's time point: baseline, week 1 (first vaccination visit). Treatment here: pre-vaccination baseline after standard-of-care therapy. The study enrolled donors with new WHO grade 3 or 4 IDH1-mutant, ATRX-lost astrocytomas. About this clone itself: What it recognizes is unknown.

Generated by immunoSEQ multiplex PCR, the TCRdb table keeps only in-frame clones and is missing some. The sample carries about 38,000 clones, approximately 92% recorded once. The sample was PBMCs, taken from a glioma patient treated with radiotherapy, temozolomide or both. The sequence was obtained from a man between 18 and 35 years old with glioma.

This CDR3 is CASTPRKEYEQYF. The CDR3, as DNA: TGTGCCAGCACCCCACGGAAGGAATACGAGCAGTACTTC. The chain is built from TRBV21-1 and TRBJ2-7. TRBV21-1 is labeled a pseudogene. The CDR3 has 13 amino acids.